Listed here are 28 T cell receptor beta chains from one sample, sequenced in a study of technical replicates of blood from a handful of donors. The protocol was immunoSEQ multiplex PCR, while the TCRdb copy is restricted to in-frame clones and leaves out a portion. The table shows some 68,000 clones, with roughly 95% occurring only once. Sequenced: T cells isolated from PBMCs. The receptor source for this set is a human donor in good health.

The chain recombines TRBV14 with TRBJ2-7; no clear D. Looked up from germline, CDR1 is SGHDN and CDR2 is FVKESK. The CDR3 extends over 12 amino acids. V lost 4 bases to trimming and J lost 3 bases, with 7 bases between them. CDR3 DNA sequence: TGTGCCAGCAGCCCAGATAACTACGAGCAGTACTTC. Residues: CASSPDNYEQYF.

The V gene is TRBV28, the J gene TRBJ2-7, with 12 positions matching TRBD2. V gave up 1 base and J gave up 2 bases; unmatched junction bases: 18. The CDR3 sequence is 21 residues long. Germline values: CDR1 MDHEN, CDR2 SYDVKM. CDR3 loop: CASSLFLAILAGGTTTYEQYF. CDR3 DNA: TGTGCCAGCAGTTTATTTCTAGCCATACTAGCGGGAGGAACCACTACCTACGAGCAGTACTTC. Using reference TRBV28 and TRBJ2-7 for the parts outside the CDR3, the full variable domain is DVKVTQSSRYLVKRTGEKVFLECVQDMDHENMFWYRQDPGLGLRLIYFSYDVKMKEKGDIPEGYSVSREKKERFSLILESASTNQTSMYLCASSLFLAILAGGTTTYEQYFGPGTRLTVT.

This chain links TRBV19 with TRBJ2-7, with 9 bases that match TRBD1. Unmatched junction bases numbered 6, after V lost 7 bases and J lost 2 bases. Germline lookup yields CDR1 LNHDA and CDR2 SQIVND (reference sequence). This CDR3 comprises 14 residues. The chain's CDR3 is CASTGQGRPYEQYF. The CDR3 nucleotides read TGTGCCAGTACCGGACAGGGGAGGCCCTACGAGCAGTACTTC.

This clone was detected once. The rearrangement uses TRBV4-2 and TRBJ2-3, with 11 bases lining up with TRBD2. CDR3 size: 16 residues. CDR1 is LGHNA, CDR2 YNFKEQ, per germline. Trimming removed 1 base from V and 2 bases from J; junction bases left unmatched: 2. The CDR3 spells CASSQVTSGTTDTQYF. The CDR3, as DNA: TGTGCCAGCAGCCAAGTGACTAGCGGGACCACAGATACGCAGTATTTT.

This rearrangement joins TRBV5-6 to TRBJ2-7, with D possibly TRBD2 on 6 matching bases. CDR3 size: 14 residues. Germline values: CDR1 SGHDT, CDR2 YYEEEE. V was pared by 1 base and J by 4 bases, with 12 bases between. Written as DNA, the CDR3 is TGTGCCAGCAGCTTGTGGCCCCGGGGGTACGAGCAGTACTTC. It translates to CASSLWPRGYEQYF.

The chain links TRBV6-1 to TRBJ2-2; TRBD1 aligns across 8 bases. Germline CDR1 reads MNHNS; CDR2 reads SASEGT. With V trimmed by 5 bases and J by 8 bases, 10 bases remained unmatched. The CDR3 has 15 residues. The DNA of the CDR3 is TGTGCCAGCAGTCACACACCTCAGGGGGCTGGGGAGCTGTTTTTT. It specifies CASSHTPQGAGELFF.

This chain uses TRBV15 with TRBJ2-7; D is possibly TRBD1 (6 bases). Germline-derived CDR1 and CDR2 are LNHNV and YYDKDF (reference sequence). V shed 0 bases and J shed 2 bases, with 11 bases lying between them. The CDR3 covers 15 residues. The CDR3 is CATSRDPRTAYEQYF. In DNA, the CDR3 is TGTGCCACCAGCAGAGATCCGCGGACAGCCTACGAGCAGTACTTC.

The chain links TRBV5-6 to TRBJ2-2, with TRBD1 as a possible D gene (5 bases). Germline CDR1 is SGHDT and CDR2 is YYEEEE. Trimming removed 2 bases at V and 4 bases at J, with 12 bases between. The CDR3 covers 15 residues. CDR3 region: CASSLSPRVTGELFF. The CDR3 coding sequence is TGTGCCAGCAGCTTAAGCCCCAGGGTCACCGGGGAGCTGTTTTTT.

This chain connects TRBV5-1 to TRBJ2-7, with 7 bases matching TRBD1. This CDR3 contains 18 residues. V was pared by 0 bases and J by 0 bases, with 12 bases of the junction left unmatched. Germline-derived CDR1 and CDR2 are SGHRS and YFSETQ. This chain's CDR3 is CASSLGTGTSDLSYEQYF. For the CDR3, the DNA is TGCGCCAGCAGCTTGGGGACAGGAACATCCGACCTCTCCTACGAGCAGTACTTC.

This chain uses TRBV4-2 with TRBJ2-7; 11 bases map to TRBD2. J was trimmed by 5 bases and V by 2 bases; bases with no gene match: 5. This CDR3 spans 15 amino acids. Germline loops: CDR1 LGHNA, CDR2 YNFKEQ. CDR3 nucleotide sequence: TGTGCCAGCAGCCAAACACTAGCGGGAGAGGACGAGCAGTACTTC. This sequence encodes CASSQTLAGEDEQYF.

CDR3 amino acids: CASSDDRGSLAFF. CDR3 bases: TGTGCCAGCAGTGACGACAGGGGCTCTTTAGCTTTCTTT. This sequence joins TRBV2 and TRBJ1-1; TRBD1 matches at 8 bases. This CDR3 contains 13 residues. Germline CDR1 reads SNHLY; CDR2 reads FYNNEI. Trimming took 3 bases from V and 10 from J; bases not matched to a gene: 7.

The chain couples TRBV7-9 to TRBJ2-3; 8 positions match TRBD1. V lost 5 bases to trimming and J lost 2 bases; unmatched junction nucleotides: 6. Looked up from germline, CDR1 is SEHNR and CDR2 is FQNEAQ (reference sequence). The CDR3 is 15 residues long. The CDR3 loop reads CASSLGTGATDTQYF. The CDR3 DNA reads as TGTGCCAGCAGCCTCGGGACAGGAGCCACAGATACGCAGTATTTT. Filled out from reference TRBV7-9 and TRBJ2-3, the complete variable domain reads DTGVSQNPRHKITKRGQNVTFRCDPISEHNRLYWYRQTLGQGPEFLTYFQNEAQLEKSRLLSDRFSAERPKGSFSTLEIQRTEQGDSAMYLCASSLGTGATDTQYFGPGTRLTVL.

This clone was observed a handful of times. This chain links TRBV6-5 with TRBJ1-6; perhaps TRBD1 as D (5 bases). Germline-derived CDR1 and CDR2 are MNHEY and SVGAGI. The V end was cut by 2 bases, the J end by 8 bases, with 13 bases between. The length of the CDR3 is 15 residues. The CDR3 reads CASSYGANGDSPLHF. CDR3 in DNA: TGTGCCAGCAGTTACGGGGCGAACGGAGATTCACCCCTCCACTTT.

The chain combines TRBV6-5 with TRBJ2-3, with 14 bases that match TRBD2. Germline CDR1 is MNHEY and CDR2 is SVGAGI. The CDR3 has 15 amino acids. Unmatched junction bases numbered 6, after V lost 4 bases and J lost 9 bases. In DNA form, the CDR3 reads TGTGCCAGCAGTTCCGGGACTAGCGGGAGAAAGACGCAGTATTTT. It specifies CASSSGTSGRKTQYF.

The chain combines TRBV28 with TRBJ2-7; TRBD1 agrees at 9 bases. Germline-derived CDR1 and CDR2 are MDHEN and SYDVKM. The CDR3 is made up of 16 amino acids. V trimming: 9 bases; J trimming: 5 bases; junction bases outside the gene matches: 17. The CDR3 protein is CASTKAGQGFPHEQYF. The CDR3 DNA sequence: TGTGCCAGTACGAAGGCGGGACAGGGATTTCCCCACGAGCAGTACTTC.

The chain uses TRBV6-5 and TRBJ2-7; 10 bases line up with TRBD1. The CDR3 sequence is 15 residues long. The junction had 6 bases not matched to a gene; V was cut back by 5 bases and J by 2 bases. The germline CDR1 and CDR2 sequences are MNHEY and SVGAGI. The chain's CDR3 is CASSNAGTGAYEQYF. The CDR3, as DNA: TGTGCCAGCAGTAACGCCGGGACAGGGGCCTACGAGCAGTACTTC.

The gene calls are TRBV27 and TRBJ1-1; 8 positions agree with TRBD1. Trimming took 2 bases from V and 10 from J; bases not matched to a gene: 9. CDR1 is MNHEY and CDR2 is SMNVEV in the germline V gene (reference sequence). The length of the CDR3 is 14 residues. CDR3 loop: CASSLGYGRGLAFF. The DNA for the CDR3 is TGTGCCAGCAGTTTAGGGTATGGCAGGGGGCTAGCTTTCTTT.

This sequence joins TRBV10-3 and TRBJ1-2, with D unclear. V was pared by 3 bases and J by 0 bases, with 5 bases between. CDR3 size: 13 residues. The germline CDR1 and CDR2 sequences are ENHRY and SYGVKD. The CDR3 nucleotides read TGTGCCATCAGTGACAGTTCTAACTATGGCTACACCTTC. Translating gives CAISDSSNYGYTF.

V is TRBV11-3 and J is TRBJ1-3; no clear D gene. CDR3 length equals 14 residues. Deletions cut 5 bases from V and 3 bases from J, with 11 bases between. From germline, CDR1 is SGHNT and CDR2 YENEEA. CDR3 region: CASSAREVGNTIYF. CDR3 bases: TGTGCCAGCAGCGCCCGCGAGGTTGGAAACACCATATATTTT.

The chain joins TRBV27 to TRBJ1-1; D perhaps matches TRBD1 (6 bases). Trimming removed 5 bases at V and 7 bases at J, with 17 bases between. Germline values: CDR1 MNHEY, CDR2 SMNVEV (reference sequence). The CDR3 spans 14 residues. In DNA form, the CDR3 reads TGTGCCAGCAGTCCCTCAACAGGGTATCATGAAGCTTTCTTT. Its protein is CASSPSTGYHEAFF.

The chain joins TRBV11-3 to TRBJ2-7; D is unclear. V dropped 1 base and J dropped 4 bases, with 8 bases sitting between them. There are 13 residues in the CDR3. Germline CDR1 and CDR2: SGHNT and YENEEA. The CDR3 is CASSLASGYEQYF. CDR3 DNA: TGTGCCAGCAGCTTAGCGTCAGGATACGAGCAGTACTTC.

The CDR3 nucleotides are TGTGCCAGCAGACGACACAGGGGCGAGCAGTACTTC. The encoded protein is CASRRHRGEQYF. J is TRBJ2-7 and V is TRBV6-5; 7 bases are shared with TRBD1. CDR1 is MNHEY, CDR2 SVGAGI, per germline. This CDR3 is 12 amino acids long. With V trimmed by 6 bases and J by 6 bases, 5 bases remained unmatched.

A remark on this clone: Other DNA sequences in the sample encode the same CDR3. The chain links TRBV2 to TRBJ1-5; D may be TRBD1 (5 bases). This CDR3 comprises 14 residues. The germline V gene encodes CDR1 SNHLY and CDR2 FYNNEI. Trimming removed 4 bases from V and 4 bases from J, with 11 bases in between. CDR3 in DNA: TGTGCCAGCAGTGGATCGGGGGGAAATCAGCCCCAGCATTTT. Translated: CASSGSGGNQPQHF.

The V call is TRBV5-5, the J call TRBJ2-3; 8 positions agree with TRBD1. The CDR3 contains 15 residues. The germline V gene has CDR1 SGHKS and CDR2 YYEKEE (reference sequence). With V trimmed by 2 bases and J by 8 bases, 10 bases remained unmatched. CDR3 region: CASSLVGQGFVTQYF. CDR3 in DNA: TGTGCCAGCAGCTTAGTCGGACAGGGTTTTGTTACGCAGTATTTT. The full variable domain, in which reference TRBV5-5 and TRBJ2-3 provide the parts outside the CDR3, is DAGVTQSPTHLIKTRGQQVTLRCSPISGHKSVSWYQQVLGQGPQFIFQYYEKEERGRGNFPDRFSARQFPNYSSELNVNALLLGDSALYLCASSLVGQGFVTQYFGPGTRLTVL.

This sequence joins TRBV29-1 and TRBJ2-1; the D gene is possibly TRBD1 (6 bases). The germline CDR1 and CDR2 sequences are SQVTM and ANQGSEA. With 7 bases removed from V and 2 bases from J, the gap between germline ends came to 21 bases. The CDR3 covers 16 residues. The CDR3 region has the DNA TGCAGCGCCAGGAATTGGGGCGACAGGCCCTACAATGAGCAGTTCTTC. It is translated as CSARNWGDRPYNEQFF.

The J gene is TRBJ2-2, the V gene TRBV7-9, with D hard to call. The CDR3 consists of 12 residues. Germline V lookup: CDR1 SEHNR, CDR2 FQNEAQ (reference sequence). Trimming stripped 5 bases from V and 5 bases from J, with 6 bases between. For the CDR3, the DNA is TGTGCCAGCAGCCCCCCTACCGGGGAGCTGTTTTTT. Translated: CASSPPTGELFF.

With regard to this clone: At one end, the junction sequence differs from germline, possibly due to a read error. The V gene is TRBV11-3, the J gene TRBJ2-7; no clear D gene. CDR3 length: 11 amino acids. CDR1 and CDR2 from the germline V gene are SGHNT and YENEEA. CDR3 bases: TGTGCCAGCAGCTTAGGGCGGAGTCCGAGCTTC. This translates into CASSLGRSPSF.

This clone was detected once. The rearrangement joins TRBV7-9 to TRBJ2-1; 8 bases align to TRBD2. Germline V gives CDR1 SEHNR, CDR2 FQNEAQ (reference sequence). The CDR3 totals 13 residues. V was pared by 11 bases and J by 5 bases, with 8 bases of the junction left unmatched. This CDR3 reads CAGNPAGDNEQFF. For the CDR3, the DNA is TGTGCCGGAAATCCAGCGGGGGACAATGAGCAGTTCTTC.